What follows describes a single T cell receptor (beta chain). The antigen is undetermined. The data were taken from a study of shared clonotypes between healthy human individuals. Findings and caveats of the study: Rarefaction curves obtained for sorted subsets showed sequencing incomplete despite large depth. Between a handful of donors, naive CD4 clonotypes were shared at a level of approximately 5%.

Libraries were prepared by immunoSEQ multiplex PCR; TCRdb keeps only in-frame clonotypes and omits some of them. The data hold around 1 million clones, with about 80% observed a single time. Germline values: CDR1 MNHEY, CDR2 SVGAGI. CDR3 size: 13 residues. After removal of 5 bases from V and 2 bases from J, the junction contained 2 bases not matched to a gene. Sequenced sample: memory CD4+ T cells sorted from blood. Subset defined: CD45RA-negative fraction. The sequence was collected from a young man in good health. The chain uses TRBV6-5 and TRBJ2-5; TRBD2 aligns across 7 bases. CDR3 region: CASSRTRQETQYF. The CDR3, as DNA: TGTGCCAGCAGTAGGACTAGGCAAGAGACCCAGTACTTC.